The 11 T cell receptor beta chains listed next were all sequenced from one sample in a study of T cells after yellow fever vaccination (dated by TCRdb to between 2018 and 2021). Interpreted using the paper, the treatment or condition label stands for: live attenuated yellow fever vaccine strain. Library preparation was by 5' RACE. TCRdb shows the sequencer as Illumina HiSeq 2500. TCRdb's own reprocessing of the public reads used fastp at Q25 and MiXCR and kept productive beta chains. Records with the same CDR3 protein are collapsed into one entry carrying the most frequent genes and DNA. The sample data list over 110,000 distinct CDR3 sequences, and around 7.7% of these were observed just once. Roughly 0.76% of the sample belongs to the ten largest clones. The input for sequencing was CD4+ T cells sorted from PBMCs, taken 5 days after the yellow fever booster vaccination. The receptors stem from a man aged 25 to 40 who received the YFV17D yellow fever vaccine.

This clonotype was detected a few times. The gene calls are TRBV20-1 and TRBJ1-6; 9 bases line up with TRBD1. The CDR3 loop spans 16 amino acids. Per the germline V gene, CDR1 is DFQATT and CDR2 is SNEGSKA (reference sequence). V trimming: 2 bases; J trimming: 9 bases; junction bases outside the gene matches: 11. Here the CDR3 DNA reads TGCAGTGCTAGACCGCTACAGGGGGCTCCGAGTTCACCCCTCCACTTT. This sequence encodes CSARPLQGAPSSPLHF.

This clonotype has at least ten counts. V gene TRBV7-3 combines with J gene TRBJ1-1, with D unclear. The CDR3 length is 15 residues. Germline values: CDR1 SGHTA, CDR2 FQGTGA. The ends were cut back, 4 bases at V and 1 base at J, with 13 bases in the middle. CDR3 region: CASSSYLRENTEAFF. The CDR3 DNA sequence: TGTGCCAGCAGCTCCTACCTCCGGGAGAACACTGAAGCTTTCTTT.

This clonotype has a handful of counts. The chain uses TRBV20-1 and TRBJ2-1; D not certain. The CDR3 extends over 15 amino acids. V shed 1 base and J shed 4 bases, with 14 bases lying between them. Germline loops: CDR1 DFQATT, CDR2 SNEGSKA (reference sequence). CDR3 sequence: CSARAEGGRYNEQFF. The CDR3 DNA sequence: TGCAGTGCTAGAGCCGAAGGCGGAAGGTACAATGAGCAGTTCTTC.

J is TRBJ2-3 and V is TRBV7-2; D not certain. Per the germline V gene, CDR1 is SGHTA and CDR2 is FQGNSA. Trimming shortened V by 8 bases and J by 6 bases, and 12 bases separated the two germline ends. The CDR3 runs 12 residues. The CDR3 coding sequence is TGTGCCAGCGTCGAGGCCCTGGATACGCAGTATTTT. It translates to CASVEALDTQYF.

The rearrangement links TRBV7-8 to TRBJ2-5; no reliable D call. The CDR3 spans 14 residues. Germline loops: CDR1 SGHVS, CDR2 FQNEAQ. Trimming removed 5 bases at V and 6 bases at J, with 16 bases between. CDR3 amino acids: CASSPMKTVKTQYF. In DNA form, the CDR3 reads TGTGCCAGCAGCCCCATGAAGACCGTAAAGACCCAGTACTTC.

At least ten counts were recorded for this clonotype. The rearrangement uses TRBV21-1 and TRBJ2-5. TRBV21-1 is a pseudogene. This CDR3 comprises 14 residues. In DNA, the CDR3 is TGTGCCAGCAGCAACGCCGGTGGTGAAGAGACCCAGTACTTC. This encodes CASSNAGGEETQYF.

This clonotype was seen repeatedly, ten times or more. The chain combines TRBV3-1 with TRBJ2-7, with D unclear. Trimming took 1 base from V and 2 from J, leaving 3 bases between them. The CDR3 is 12 residues long. Germline CDR1 LGHDT, CDR2 YNNKEL (reference sequence). The CDR3 protein is CASSQAAYEQYF. Written as DNA, the CDR3 is TGTGCCAGCAGCCAAGCCGCCTACGAGCAGTACTTC.

This clonotype was detected many times. The rearrangement joins TRBV20-1 to TRBJ2-7; D call uncertain. Deletions cut 5 bases from V and 6 bases from J, with 17 bases between. CDR1 is DFQATT, CDR2 SNEGSKA, per germline (reference sequence). The length of the CDR3 is 13 residues. The CDR3 DNA reads as TGCAGTGCTGGAAGTATAGCCTTGCGCGAGCAGTACTTC. The encoded protein is CSAGSIALREQYF.

This clonotype appeared many times. The chain is built from TRBV7-2 and TRBJ2-7; D is undetermined. There are 12 residues in the CDR3. V lost 4 bases and J 3 bases, leaving 7 bases between the germline ends. Germline V gene data show CDR1 as SGHTA and CDR2 as FQGNSA. The CDR3 loop reads CASSSDLYEQYF. The CDR3 bases are TGTGCCAGCAGCTCCGACCTCTACGAGCAGTACTTC.

This clonotype was counted ten times or more. The V and J genes are TRBV9 and TRBJ2-1; TRBD1 agrees at 9 bases. From germline, CDR1 is SGDLS and CDR2 YYNGEE. The V segment lost 4 bases and the J segment 1 base; nucleotides outside the gene matches: 6. The CDR3 extends over 16 amino acids. CDR3 loop: CASSILDRGSYNEQFF. CDR3 in DNA: TGTGCCAGCAGCATCTTGGACAGGGGTTCCTACAATGAGCAGTTCTTC.

This clonotype was counted ten times or more. V and J are TRBV19 and TRBJ2-5; 7 nucleotides align to TRBD1. Germline CDR1 is LNHDA and CDR2 is SQIVND (reference sequence). V trimming: 4 bases; J trimming: 2 bases; junction bases outside the gene matches: 7. The CDR3 loop spans 15 amino acids. CDR3 nucleotide sequence: TGTGCCAGTAGTAACGGACAGGATTTGCAAGAGACCCAGTACTTC. This sequence encodes CASSNGQDLQETQYF.